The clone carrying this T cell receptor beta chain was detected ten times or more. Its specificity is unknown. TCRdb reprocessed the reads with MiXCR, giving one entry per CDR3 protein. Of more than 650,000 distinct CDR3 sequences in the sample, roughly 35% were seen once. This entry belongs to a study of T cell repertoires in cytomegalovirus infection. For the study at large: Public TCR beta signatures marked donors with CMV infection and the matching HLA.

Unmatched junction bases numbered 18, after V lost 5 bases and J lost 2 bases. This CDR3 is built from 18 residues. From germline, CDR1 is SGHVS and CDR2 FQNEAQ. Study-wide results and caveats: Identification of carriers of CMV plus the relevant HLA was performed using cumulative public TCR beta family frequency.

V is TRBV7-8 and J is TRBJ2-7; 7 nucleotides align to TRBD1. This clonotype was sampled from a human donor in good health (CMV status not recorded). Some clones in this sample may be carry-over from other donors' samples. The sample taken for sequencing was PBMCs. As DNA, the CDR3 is TGTGCCAGCAGCCCCGGACTTCGGACAGGAAGGGTAGCCTACGAGCAGTACTTC. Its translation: CASSPGLRTGRVAYEQYF.